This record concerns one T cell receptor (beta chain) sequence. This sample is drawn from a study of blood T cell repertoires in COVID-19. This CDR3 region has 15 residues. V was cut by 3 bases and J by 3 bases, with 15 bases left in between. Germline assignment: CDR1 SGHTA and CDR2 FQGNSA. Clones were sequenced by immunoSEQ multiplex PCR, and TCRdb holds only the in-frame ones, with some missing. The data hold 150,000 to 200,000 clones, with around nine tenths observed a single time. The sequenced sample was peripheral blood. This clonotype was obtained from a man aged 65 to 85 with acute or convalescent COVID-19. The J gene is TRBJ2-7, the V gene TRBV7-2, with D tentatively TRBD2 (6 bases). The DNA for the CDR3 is TGTGCCAGCAGCTTGACCGGCGGAGGGAACTACGAGCAGTACTTC. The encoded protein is CASSLTGGGNYEQYF.